Listed below are T cell receptor beta chains from one sample, sequenced in a study of vaccination and CD4 T cells after COVID-19. MiXCR, run by TCRdb on the PCR reads, gives a single entry per CDR3 protein. Of around 14,000 distinct CDR3 sequences listed, around 21% are singletons. What these receptors recognize is not known. The sample consisted of cultured CD4+ T cells from blood. The receptors were gathered from a human donor with COVID-19. The CDR3 runs from the conserved cysteine through the conserved F or W. Fields, in order: CDR3 length, J gene, D gene, V gene, clone size, CDR3 protein, CDR3 DNA. The D gene is left open where the match is weak. Expanded clones get a size class; other rows say once, few or many, or leave the size out.

len: 16; j_gene: TRBJ1-4; d_gene: .; v_gene: TRBV28; abundance: few; CDR3aa: CASATTGGRTNEKLFF; CDR3nt: TGTGCCAGCGCAACTACCGGGGGTCGCACTAATGAAAAACTGTTTTTT
len: 13; j_gene: TRBJ1-4; d_gene: .; v_gene: TRBV7-9; abundance: .; CDR3aa: CAYPGPRSEKLFF; CDR3nt: TGTGCTTACCCGGGGCCCAGGAGTGAAAAACTGTTTTTT
len: 14; j_gene: TRBJ2-5; d_gene: .; v_gene: TRBV7-2; abundance: .; CDR3aa: CASSLARDLETQYF; CDR3nt: TGTGCCAGCAGCTTAGCCCGGGATCTAGAGACCCAGTACTTC
len: 14; j_gene: TRBJ2-3; d_gene: TRBD2; v_gene: TRBV11-2; abundance: .; CDR3aa: CASSLDPSGYTQYF; CDR3nt: TGTGCCAGCAGCTTAGATCCTAGCGGGTATACGCAGTATTTT
len: 15; j_gene: TRBJ2-7; d_gene: TRBD1; v_gene: TRBV15; abundance: few; CDR3aa: CATSRDSGTAYEQYF; CDR3nt: TGTGCCACCAGCAGAGATTCCGGGACAGCCTACGAGCAGTACTTC
len: 16; j_gene: TRBJ2-7; d_gene: TRBD1; v_gene: TRBV7-2; abundance: .; CDR3aa: CASSLASTGVGYEQYF; CDR3nt: TGTGCCAGCAGCTTGGCCTCGACAGGGGTAGGCTACGAGCAGTACTTC
len: 11; j_gene: TRBJ1-1; d_gene: .; v_gene: TRBV20-1; abundance: few; CDR3aa: CSAREGTEAFF; CDR3nt: TGCAGTGCTAGAGAGGGGACTGAAGCTTTCTTT
len: 15; j_gene: TRBJ2-3; d_gene: TRBD2; v_gene: TRBV11-2; abundance: .; CDR3aa: CASRGLAGGTDTQYF; CDR3nt: TGTGCCAGCCGCGGACTAGCGGGGGGCACAGATACGCAGTATTTT
len: 12; j_gene: TRBJ1-2; d_gene: .; v_gene: TRBV6-1; abundance: medium-sized; CDR3aa: CASKRGIWGYTF; CDR3nt: TGTGCCAGCAAACGGGGAATATGGGGCTACACCTTC
len: 14; j_gene: TRBJ1-1; d_gene: .; v_gene: TRBV6-5; abundance: .; CDR3aa: CASSYGGANTEAFF; CDR3nt: TGTGCCAGCAGTTACGGGGGGGCGAACACTGAAGCTTTCTTT
len: 15; j_gene: TRBJ1-5; d_gene: .; v_gene: TRBV25-1; abundance: few; CDR3aa: CASSDGDGNNQPQHF; CDR3nt: TGTGCCAGCAGTGATGGGGACGGAAACAATCAGCCCCAGCATTTT
len: 12; j_gene: TRBJ2-7; d_gene: .; v_gene: TRBV5-4; abundance: few; CDR3aa: CASSSTDYEQYF; CDR3nt: TGTGCCAGCAGCTCTACGGACTACGAGCAGTACTTC
len: 14; j_gene: TRBJ2-7; d_gene: .; v_gene: TRBV28; abundance: .; CDR3aa: CASSKSGSIYEQHF; CDR3nt: TGTGCCAGCAGCAAGTCGGGGAGTATCTACGAGCAGCACTTC
len: 15; j_gene: TRBJ1-4; d_gene: TRBD1; v_gene: TRBV6-8; abundance: .; CDR3aa: CARDNFGTGDEKLFF; CDR3nt: TGTGCCAGGGATAATTTTGGGACAGGGGATGAAAAACTGTTTTTT
len: 14; j_gene: TRBJ2-1; d_gene: TRBD1; v_gene: TRBV5-8; abundance: .; CDR3aa: CASNLGQADNEQFF; CDR3nt: TGTGCCAGCAACCTAGGACAGGCGGACAATGAGCAGTTCTTC
len: 15; j_gene: TRBJ2-2; d_gene: TRBD1; v_gene: TRBV11-1; abundance: few; CDR3aa: CASSLGQGYTGELFF; CDR3nt: TGTGCCAGCAGCTTAGGACAGGGGTACACCGGGGAGCTGTTTTTT
len: 16; j_gene: TRBJ2-2; d_gene: .; v_gene: TRBV5-1; abundance: few; CDR3aa: CASRLVERRTTGELFF; CDR3nt: TGCGCCAGCAGGTTGGTGGAGCGGAGGACCACCGGGGAGCTGTTTTTT
len: 16; j_gene: TRBJ2-3; d_gene: TRBD2; v_gene: TRBV15; abundance: .; CDR3aa: CATSGGLAGVTDTQYF; CDR3nt: TGTGCCACCAGCGGGGGGTTAGCGGGGGTCACAGATACGCAGTATTTT
len: 16; j_gene: TRBJ1-2; d_gene: .; v_gene: TRBV21-1; abundance: medium-sized; CDR3aa: CASSKWSREGTYGYTF; CDR3nt: TGTGCCAGCAGCAAGTGGTCAAGGGAGGGGACCTATGGCTACACCTTC
len: 15; j_gene: TRBJ1-3; d_gene: .; v_gene: TRBV5-1; abundance: .; CDR3aa: CASSSDSSSGNTIYF; CDR3nt: TGCGCCAGCAGCTCGGACTCTAGCTCTGGAAACACCATATATTTT
len: 13; j_gene: TRBJ2-3; d_gene: TRBD1; v_gene: TRBV29-1; abundance: few; CDR3aa: CSARGQGTDTQYF; CDR3nt: TGCAGCGCCCGGGGACAGGGCACAGATACGCAGTATTTT
len: 14; j_gene: TRBJ2-5; d_gene: TRBD2; v_gene: TRBV7-2; abundance: few; CDR3aa: CASSLTSGGETQYF; CDR3nt: TGTGCCAGCAGCTTAACTAGCGGGGGGGAGACCCAGTACTTC
len: 13; j_gene: TRBJ1-5; d_gene: TRBD1; v_gene: TRBV20-1; abundance: medium-sized; CDR3aa: CSASWSGGQPQHF; CDR3nt: TGCAGTGCTAGCTGGTCAGGGGGTCAGCCCCAGCATTTT
len: 17; j_gene: TRBJ2-2; d_gene: .; v_gene: TRBV6-5; abundance: .; CDR3aa: CASSYSIGGLGTGELFF; CDR3nt: TGTGCCAGCAGTTACTCGATCGGGGGCCTCGGCACCGGGGAGCTGTTTTTT
len: 15; j_gene: TRBJ1-4; d_gene: TRBD1; v_gene: TRBV19; abundance: .; CDR3aa: CASSIPTGGIAKLFF; CDR3nt: TGTGCCAGTAGTATCCCGACAGGGGGGATTGCAAAACTGTTTTTT
len: 13; j_gene: TRBJ1-2; d_gene: .; v_gene: TRBV12-3/TRBV12-4; abundance: .; CDR3aa: CASNGNPGKGYTF; CDR3nt: TGTGCCAGCAATGGCAACCCTGGCAAAGGCTACACCTTC
len: 13; j_gene: TRBJ2-7; d_gene: .; v_gene: TRBV2; abundance: .; CDR3aa: CASIRVSPYEQYF; CDR3nt: TGTGCCAGCATAAGGGTTAGCCCCTACGAGCAGTACTTC
len: 13; j_gene: TRBJ1-2; d_gene: .; v_gene: TRBV20-1; abundance: medium-sized; CDR3aa: CSARDRPNYGYTF; CDR3nt: TGCAGTGCTAGAGATCGACCTAACTATGGCTACACCTTC
len: 16; j_gene: TRBJ1-1; d_gene: .; v_gene: TRBV6-5; abundance: few; CDR3aa: CASSYSSPGANTEAFF; CDR3nt: TGTGCCAGCAGTTACTCGAGCCCGGGGGCGAACACTGAAGCTTTCTTT